Included here is one T cell receptor (beta chain) sequence, with context. Measured with immunoSEQ multiplex PCR; TCRdb has only the in-frame clones, and not every one. The sample yields about 210,000 clones, approximately 84% seen once. The length of the CDR3 is 15 residues. The trim removed 4 bases at V and 3 bases at J, leaving 4 bases unmatched. In germline, CDR1 is SGDLS, CDR2 YYNGEE. The data stem from a study of blood T cell repertoires in COVID-19. The TCR was taken from a woman aged 50 to 60 with active or convalescent COVID-19. The sequenced material came from peripheral blood. The rearrangement joins TRBV9 to TRBJ1-5; TRBD1 aligns across 10 bases. The CDR3: CASSTGQGDNQPQHF. Written as DNA, the CDR3 is TGTGCCAGCAGCACCGGACAGGGGGACAATCAGCCCCAGCATTTT.